A single sample is the source of the 26 T cell receptor beta chains below, sequenced in a study of early T cells in non-severe SARS-CoV-2 infection. TCRdb re-analysed the 5' RACE reads in MiXCR, keeping a single row per CDR3 protein. Of roughly 81,000 distinct CDR3 sequences in the sample, roughly 6% were seen once. The sequenced material came from whole blood. All receptors come from an adult who was a healthcare worker with PCR-confirmed SARS-CoV-2 infection or an uninfected control (not recorded which).

The chain combines TRBV5-1 with TRBJ1-2; possibly TRBD1 for D (5 bases). The CDR3 spans 14 residues. From germline, CDR1 is SGHRS and CDR2 YFSETQ. The V end lost 4 bases, the J end lost 3 bases, and 13 bases lay between the germline ends. CDR3: CASSVGHRDYGYTF. In DNA form, the CDR3 reads TGCGCCAGCAGCGTGGGGCATCGGGACTATGGCTACACCTTC.

This clonotype was seen ten or more times. This chain uses TRBV14 with TRBJ2-3; D is undetermined. Trimming cost V 4 bases and J 7 bases, with 12 bases left between them. This CDR3 has 13 amino acids. Germline CDR1 reads SGHDN; CDR2 reads FVKESK. CDR3 in DNA: TGTGCCAGCAGCCGGGCCTCACGATATACGCAGTATTTT. It yields the protein CASSRASRYTQYF.

In this sample, this clonotype turned up many times. The chain is built from TRBV27 and TRBJ1-1, with TRBD1 identical over 8 bases. Germline V lookup: CDR1 MNHEY, CDR2 SMNVEV (reference sequence). After removal of 5 bases from V and 8 bases from J, the junction contained 7 bases not matched to a gene. The CDR3 consists of 13 residues. In nucleotides, the CDR3 is TGTGCCAGCAGTCAACAGGGGGGAACCGAAGCTTTCTTT. This encodes CASSQQGGTEAFF.

This clonotype was counted many times. The chain is built from TRBV20-1 and TRBJ2-1, with 11 bases that match TRBD2. CDR1 DFQATT and CDR2 SNEGSKA come from the germline V gene (reference sequence). V trimming: 0 bases; J trimming: 2 bases; junction bases outside the gene matches: 3. CDR3 size: 16 residues. CDR3 region: CSARDLAGGPYNEQFF. In nucleotides, the CDR3 is TGCAGTGCTAGAGATTTAGCGGGAGGGCCCTACAATGAGCAGTTCTTC.

This clonotype was observed a few times. The chain recombines TRBV20-1 with TRBJ2-3; 9 bases agree with TRBD2. CDR1 and CDR2 from the germline V gene are DFQATT and SNEGSKA (reference sequence). This CDR3 has 17 amino acids. The trim removed 6 bases at V and 0 bases at J, leaving 13 bases unmatched. CDR3 coding DNA: TGCAGTGCCGGCCTAGGGGGACTAGCAGGAAGCACAGATACGCAGTATTTT. It yields the protein CSAGLGGLAGSTDTQYF.

This clonotype has at least ten counts. The chain uses TRBV6-1 and TRBJ2-3; 14 nucleotides line up with TRBD2. J was trimmed by 4 bases and V by 6 bases; bases with no gene match: 3. There are 15 residues in the CDR3. The germline V gene has CDR1 MNHNS and CDR2 SASEGT. Here the CDR3 reads CASSVTSGGADTQYF. The CDR3 bases are TGTGCCAGCAGCGTGACTAGCGGGGGGGCAGATACGCAGTATTTT.

This clonotype was detected only a few times. This chain connects TRBV5-1 to TRBJ2-7, with 10 positions matching TRBD1. The germline gives CDR1 SGHRS, CDR2 YFSETQ. Trimming cost V 5 bases and J 7 bases; bases outside gene matches: 9. CDR3 length equals 14 residues. The CDR3 nucleotides are TGCGCCAGCAGGCGGGACAGGGGACTGGGTGAGCAGTACTTC. Amino acid sequence: CASRRDRGLGEQYF.

In this sample, this clonotype turned up a few times. V usage is TRBV29-1 and J usage is TRBJ2-7, with D maybe TRBD1 (6 bases). This CDR3 spans 12 amino acids. Trimming stripped 6 bases from V and 0 bases from J, with 9 bases between. CDR1 and CDR2 from the germline V gene are SQVTM and ANQGSEA. The CDR3 DNA sequence: TGCAGCGTGGGGGACAACTCCTACGAGCAGTACTTC. This sequence encodes CSVGDNSYEQYF.

The V call is TRBV18, the J call TRBJ2-2; D is ambiguous. Trimming left V 3 bases short and J 0 bases short, with 8 bases between. Germline V CDR1 and CDR2: KGHSH, LQKENI. The CDR3 spans 15 residues. DNA for the CDR3: TGTGCCAGCTCACCTTGGGAAGCGAACACCGGGGAGCTGTTTTTT. Translating gives CASSPWEANTGELFF.

The V call is TRBV20-1, the J call TRBJ2-3, with 7 nucleotides matching TRBD1. The germline CDR1 and CDR2 sequences are DFQATT and SNEGSKA (reference sequence). The ends lost 0 bases at V and 0 bases at J; junction bases unmatched: 9. This CDR3 region has 17 residues. Here the CDR3 reads CSARETNRGPSTDTQYF. DNA of the CDR3: TGCAGTGCTAGAGAAACAAACAGGGGCCCGAGCACAGATACGCAGTATTTT.

As regards this clonotype: Compared with germline, one end of the junction differs, possibly owing to a read error. This chain links TRBV6-2 or TRBV6-3 with TRBJ1-4; 9 nucleotides line up with TRBD1. The germline V gene encodes CDR1 MNHEY and CDR2 SVGEGT. The CDR3 covers 15 residues. The CDR3 loop reads CASSSSGTGIEKLYF. DNA for the CDR3: TGTGCCAGCAGTTCATCTGGGACAGGGATTGAAAAACTGTATTTT.

This clonotype was counted many times. This chain uses TRBV5-1 with TRBJ2-1, with TRBD2 matching 8 bases. The CDR3 is made up of 16 amino acids. V gave up 4 bases and J gave up 8 bases; unmatched junction bases: 14. Germline V CDR1 and CDR2: SGHRS, YFSETQ. In DNA, the CDR3 is TGCGCCAGCAGCCCTCAAATAGCGGGATTGGTGCATGAGCAGTTCTTC. Its translation: CASSPQIAGLVHEQFF. Together with reference TRBV5-1 and TRBJ2-1, the CDR3 gives the full variable domain: KAGVTQTPRYLIKTRGQQVTLSCSPISGHRSVSWYQQTPGQGLQFLFEYFSETQRNKGNFPGRFSGRQFSNSRSEMNVSTLELGDSALYLCASSPQIAGLVHEQFFGPGTRLTVL.

At least ten counts were recorded for this clonotype. This chain connects TRBV7-6 to TRBJ2-1, with D uncertain. Germline lookup yields CDR1 SGHVS and CDR2 FNYEAQ. CDR3 length: 14 residues. The V end was cut by 0 bases, the J end by 4 bases, with 7 bases between. The CDR3 DNA reads TGTGCCAGCAGCTTAGCAGGGTCTTACAATGAGCAGTTCTTC. It yields the protein CASSLAGSYNEQFF.

In this sample, this clonotype turned up many times. The chain uses TRBV18 and TRBJ1-6; D gene ambiguous. Germline V gene sequence: CDR1 KGHSH, CDR2 LQKENI. There are 15 residues in the CDR3. The V end was cut by 2 bases, the J end by 7 bases, with 12 bases between. Here the CDR3 DNA reads TGTGCCAGCTCACCATCCGGGCAGGAAAATTCACCCCTCCACTTT. Protein: CASSPSGQENSPLHF.

This clonotype was counted at least ten times. V is TRBV12-3 or TRBV12-4 and J is TRBJ2-1; D is unresolved. The CDR3 totals 12 residues. Trimming stripped 5 bases from V and 10 bases from J, with 12 bases between. In DNA, the CDR3 is TGTGCCAGCAGTCCCAGCTTGGGGGAGCAGTTCTTC. Translation gives CASSPSLGEQFF.

This clonotype was seen repeatedly, ten times or more. Written as DNA, the CDR3 is TGTGCCAGCAGTACAGTAGGGGTAGCCTACAATGAGCAGTTCTTC. Its translation: CASSTVGVAYNEQFF. The J gene is TRBJ2-1, the V gene TRBV7-9; D is possibly TRBD1 (5 bases). Germline V gene lookup returns CDR1 SEHNR and CDR2 FQNEAQ (reference sequence). Trimming left V 6 bases short and J 2 bases short, with 14 bases between. CDR3 length: 15 amino acids.

Ten or more counts support this clonotype. This sequence joins TRBV7-6 and TRBJ2-1; D remains ambiguous. V was shortened by 1 base and J by 7 bases, with 5 bases between the two germline ends. Germline loops: CDR1 SGHVS, CDR2 FNYEAQ. This CDR3 has 12 amino acids. CDR3 protein: CASSLGENEQFF. CDR3 bases: TGTGCCAGCAGCTTAGGTGAAAATGAGCAGTTCTTC.

This clonotype was counted a few times. V usage is TRBV29-1 and J usage is TRBJ2-5, with TRBD2 identical over 9 bases. The trim removed 4 bases at V and 2 bases at J, leaving 8 bases unmatched. There are 15 residues in the CDR3. The germline gives CDR1 SQVTM, CDR2 ANQGSEA. The CDR3 DNA reads as TGCAGCGTTGGAGGTAGCGGGAGTCGGCAAGAGACCCAGTACTTC. Translating it yields CSVGGSGSRQETQYF.

The chain joins TRBV12-3 or TRBV12-4 to TRBJ2-5, with 7 nucleotides matching TRBD1. This CDR3 is 13 amino acids long. V gave up 5 bases and J gave up 5 bases; unmatched junction bases: 5. The CDR3 loop reads CASSRGQVETQYF. For the CDR3, the DNA is TGTGCCAGCAGTCGTGGACAGGTGGAGACCCAGTACTTC.

In this sample, this clonotype turned up many times. The CDR3 region is CASSLVVGATEAFF. The CDR3 coding sequence is TGCGCCAGCAGCTTGGTCGTGGGAGCCACTGAAGCTTTCTTT. The chain has TRBV5-1 and TRBJ1-1; D is ambiguous. This CDR3 comprises 14 residues. Germline lookup yields CDR1 SGHRS and CDR2 YFSETQ. With 0 bases removed from V and 4 bases from J, the gap between germline ends came to 10 bases.

The table lists this clonotype with a few counts. This chain uses TRBV15 with TRBJ2-1; 10 bases line up with TRBD1. The germline gives CDR1 LNHNV, CDR2 YYDKDF (reference sequence). This CDR3 is 14 amino acids long. The J segment lost 6 bases and the V segment lost 5 bases, leaving 4 bases of the junction unmatched. The CDR3 here is CATSAWTGGNEQFF. CDR3 nucleotide sequence: TGTGCCACCAGCGCCTGGACAGGGGGCAATGAGCAGTTCTTC.

This clonotype has just a few counts. The V gene is TRBV21-1, the J gene TRBJ2-7; TRBD1 reflects the table's D call only, with no check against the DNA. TRBV21-1 represents a pseudogene. The CDR3 has 16 residues. DNA for the CDR3: TGTGCCAGCAGCAAAGATAAGGACAGGGGGCGCTCCGAGCAGTACTTC. Its protein is CASSKDKDRGRSEQYF.

V usage is TRBV6-2 or TRBV6-3 and J usage is TRBJ2-5; TRBD2 aligns across 8 bases. The CDR3 contains 18 residues. The germline V gene encodes CDR1 MNHEY and CDR2 SVGEGT. V gave up 5 bases and J gave up 5 bases; unmatched junction bases: 19. This CDR3 reads CASSHPTMKAREAETQYF. The CDR3 region has the DNA TGTGCCAGCAGTCACCCCACCATGAAGGCGCGGGAGGCGGAGACCCAGTACTTC.

The gene calls are TRBV5-1 and TRBJ2-3, with D unresolved. Germline CDR1 reads SGHRS; CDR2 reads YFSETQ. The CDR3 totals 13 residues. V dropped 5 bases and J dropped 3 bases, with 10 bases sitting between them. Here the CDR3 reads CASRWAPTDTQYF. DNA of the CDR3: TGCGCCAGCAGGTGGGCACCGACAGATACGCAGTATTTT.

V is TRBV6-5 and J is TRBJ2-7; possibly TRBD1 for D (6 bases). The V and J ends lost 5 bases and 7 bases respectively, with 18 bases between them. CDR1 is MNHEY and CDR2 is SVGAGI in the germline V gene. CDR3 length equals 14 residues. CDR3 loop: CASSRMGHPGEQYF. CDR3 nucleotide sequence: TGTGCCAGCAGTAGAATGGGACACCCCGGGGAGCAGTACTTC.

This clonotype has a count of ten or more. The J gene is TRBJ2-1, the V gene TRBV2; TRBD1 matches at 8 bases. Per germline, CDR1 SNHLY and CDR2 FYNNEI. The CDR3 is 15 amino acids. V lost 6 bases, J lost 0 bases, and 4 bases stayed unmatched. In nucleotides, the CDR3 is TGTGCCAGCAGAGGACAGGGAGGCTCCTACAATGAGCAGTTCTTC. It is translated as CASRGQGGSYNEQFF.